The 2 T cell receptor beta chains reported below all come from one sample, sequenced in a study of blood T cell repertoires in COVID-19. Sequencing was performed with immunoSEQ multiplex PCR; in TCRdb, only in-frame clones are kept and a portion is missing. The profile shows fewer than 70,000 clones, nearly 95% of them singletons. Sequencing was performed on peripheral blood. The receptors shown here come from a man aged 50 to 59 with active COVID-19.

As for this clone: One junction end does not reproduce the germline sequence, and a read error may be involved. This chain connects TRBV28 to TRBJ1-2, with a weak D call TRBD1 (6 bases). Germline assignment: CDR1 MDHEN and CDR2 SYDVKM. The CDR3 is 12 amino acids. Here the CDR3 DNA reads TGTGCCACCTTAGGACAGATCTATAGCTACACCTTC. Encoded protein: CATLGQIYSYTF.

This chain uses TRBV3-1 (or the pseudogene TRBV3-2) with TRBJ2-1, with 11 bases fitting TRBD1. The J segment lost 6 bases and the V segment lost 2 bases, leaving 3 bases of the junction unmatched. Germline lookup yields CDR1 LGHDT and CDR2 YNNKEL (reference sequence). The CDR3 is 15 residues long. Here the CDR3 reads CASSQPGQGGNEQFF. The CDR3 coding sequence is TGTGCCAGCAGCCAACCGGGACAGGGGGGCAATGAGCAGTTCTTC.